The T cell receptor beta chain described here comes from a study of siplizumab effects on memory and regulatory T cells. Points from the study as a whole: Just a small share of alloreactive clones was traced back to unstimulated subsets. Most proliferating CD4+ or CD8+ clones, roughly 75-97%, had no naive or memory assignment.

The V end lost 5 bases, the J end lost 4 bases, and 14 bases lay between the germline ends. CDR1 LNHDA and CDR2 SQIVND come from the germline V gene (reference sequence). This CDR3 has 14 residues. Unstimulated naive, memory, effector memory and TEMRA subsets from three donor pairs were sequenced. With respect to this clone: Its antigen is undetermined.

The data were produced by immunoSEQ multiplex PCR, yet TCRdb's version contains in-frame clones alone and is incomplete. The sample contains tens of thousands of clones, roughly 96% of which appear only once. The chain combines TRBV19 with TRBJ1-2; tentative D call: TRBD1 (5 bases). The receptor comes from a human donor in good health. What was sequenced was naive CD4+ T cells sorted from blood. The DNA of the CDR3 is TGTGCCAGTAGTGCGACAGTCAACGGCTATGGCTACACCTTC. It translates to CASSATVNGYGYTF. Full variable domain (outside the CDR3, taken from reference TRBV19 and TRBJ1-2): DGGITQSPKYLFRKEGQNVTLSCEQNLNHDAMYWYRQDPGQGLRLIYYSQIVNDFQKGDIAEGYSVSREKKESFPLTVTSAQKNPTAFYLCASSATVNGYGYTFGSGTRLTVV.